A selection of T cell receptor beta chains follows, all from one sample in a study of blood T cell repertoires in COVID-19. Here immunoSEQ multiplex PCR was the method, and the copy in TCRdb shows in-frame clones only, minus some. Here the sample spans under 250,000 clones, roughly 80% being singletons. The sequencing input was peripheral blood. All receptors derive from a woman under 30 with acute or convalescent COVID-19. Both conserved end residues are trimmed from each CDR3. Each record gives: CDR3 protein, V gene, J gene.

cdr3_aa: ASSSGSQPHEQY; v_call: TRBV7-9; j_call: TRBJ2-7
cdr3_aa: ASSVGGTRYNEQF; v_call: TRBV9; j_call: TRBJ2-1
cdr3_aa: ASSHDRGLRYEQY; v_call: TRBV6-5; j_call: TRBJ2-7
cdr3_aa: ASSYYEKNQPQH; v_call: TRBV6-5; j_call: TRBJ1-5
cdr3_aa: ASSSAPWAEGQETQY; v_call: TRBV7-6; j_call: TRBJ2-5
cdr3_aa: ASSSRTGGNLNEKLF; v_call: TRBV19; j_call: TRBJ1-4
cdr3_aa: ASSTRTVYEQY; v_call: TRBV11-2; j_call: TRBJ2-7
cdr3_aa: ASSLRIRDRGY; v_call: TRBV6-6; j_call: TRBJ1-4
cdr3_aa: ASSRTGVIETQY; v_call: TRBV19; j_call: TRBJ2-5
cdr3_aa: ASSEPKHGTGGYEQY; v_call: TRBV25-1; j_call: TRBJ2-7
cdr3_aa: ASSWALTQY; v_call: TRBV6-2/TRBV6-3; j_call: TRBJ2-5
cdr3_aa: ASSGGSGSYNEQF; v_call: TRBV9; j_call: TRBJ2-1
cdr3_aa: ASSLENRGGNTIY; v_call: TRBV5-4; j_call: TRBJ1-3
cdr3_aa: ASRRQSGKGTGELF; v_call: TRBV27; j_call: TRBJ2-2
cdr3_aa: ASSVRVDTEAF; v_call: TRBV14; j_call: TRBJ1-1
cdr3_aa: ASSAGTSGSPFGKNIQY; v_call: TRBV2; j_call: TRBJ2-4
cdr3_aa: ASSVVQVPTEAF; v_call: TRBV9; j_call: TRBJ1-1
cdr3_aa: ASSFSSGSGPF; v_call: TRBV7-2; j_call: TRBJ2-1
cdr3_aa: SVGTELNSPLH; v_call: TRBV29-1; j_call: TRBJ1-6
cdr3_aa: ASSHLTGGSGYT; v_call: TRBV4-3; j_call: TRBJ1-2
cdr3_aa: ATPDKYEQY; v_call: TRBV27; j_call: TRBJ2-7
cdr3_aa: ASSLGLGQDKLDEKLF; v_call: TRBV7-9; j_call: TRBJ1-4
cdr3_aa: ASSPSLGGGWNTEAF; v_call: TRBV28; j_call: TRBJ1-1
cdr3_aa: ATSDPLAGGSSYEQY; v_call: TRBV15; j_call: TRBJ2-7
cdr3_aa: ASSEQGAVGNTIY; v_call: TRBV2; j_call: TRBJ1-3
cdr3_aa: ASSPESRGSEKLF; v_call: TRBV18; j_call: TRBJ1-4
cdr3_aa: ASSARTSIYNEQF; v_call: TRBV25-1; j_call: TRBJ2-1
cdr3_aa: AISDRVLAGANEQF; v_call: TRBV10-3; j_call: TRBJ2-1
cdr3_aa: AWSDTGGGNTIY; v_call: TRBV30; j_call: TRBJ1-3
cdr3_aa: ASSEFPGGTEAF; v_call: TRBV6-1; j_call: TRBJ1-1
cdr3_aa: ASSLSGDGEAF; v_call: TRBV27; j_call: TRBJ1-1
cdr3_aa: ASSPISDSIMNTEAF; v_call: TRBV6-6; j_call: TRBJ1-1
cdr3_aa: ASSEPGTSGGTQY; v_call: TRBV3-1/TRBV3-2; j_call: TRBJ2-5
cdr3_aa: ASSASYSLPEAF; v_call: TRBV2; j_call: TRBJ1-1
cdr3_aa: ASSPRESLYGYT; v_call: TRBV7-9; j_call: TRBJ1-2
cdr3_aa: ASSRDLYEQY; v_call: TRBV6-5; j_call: TRBJ2-7
cdr3_aa: ASSLEWRSNQPQH; v_call: TRBV27; j_call: TRBJ1-5
cdr3_aa: ASSPIAGGRLYGYT; v_call: TRBV3-1/TRBV3-2; j_call: TRBJ1-2
cdr3_aa: ASSLAGTGGEGYT; v_call: TRBV5-8; j_call: TRBJ1-2
cdr3_aa: ASSVNAGVEDTQY; v_call: TRBV9; j_call: TRBJ2-3
cdr3_aa: ASSFGLGYT; v_call: TRBV5-4; j_call: TRBJ1-2
cdr3_aa: ASSSVLTDTQY; v_call: TRBV7-3; j_call: TRBJ2-3
cdr3_aa: ASSEGWQGLYEQF; v_call: TRBV2; j_call: TRBJ2-1
cdr3_aa: ASSQKQNQPQH; v_call: TRBV4-3; j_call: TRBJ1-5
cdr3_aa: ASSTTGANTEAF; v_call: TRBV21-1; j_call: TRBJ1-1